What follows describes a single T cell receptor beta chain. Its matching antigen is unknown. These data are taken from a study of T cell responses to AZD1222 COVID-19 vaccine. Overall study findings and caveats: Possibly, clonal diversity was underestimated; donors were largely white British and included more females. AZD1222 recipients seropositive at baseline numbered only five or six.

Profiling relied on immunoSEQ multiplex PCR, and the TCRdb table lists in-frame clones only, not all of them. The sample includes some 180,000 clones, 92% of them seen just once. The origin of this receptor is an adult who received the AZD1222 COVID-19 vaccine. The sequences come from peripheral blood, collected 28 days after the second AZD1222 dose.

CDR3 sequence (DNA): TGTGCCTGGAGTCTTGGGGCCCTATACGAGCAGTACTTC. It is translated as CAWSLGALYEQYF. The V gene is TRBV30, the J gene TRBJ2-7; D might be TRBD1 (5 bases). Per germline, CDR1 GTSNPN and CDR2 SVGIG (reference sequence). The V gene lost 2 bases and the J gene lost 4 bases, with 12 bases spanning the gap. The CDR3 length is 13 residues.